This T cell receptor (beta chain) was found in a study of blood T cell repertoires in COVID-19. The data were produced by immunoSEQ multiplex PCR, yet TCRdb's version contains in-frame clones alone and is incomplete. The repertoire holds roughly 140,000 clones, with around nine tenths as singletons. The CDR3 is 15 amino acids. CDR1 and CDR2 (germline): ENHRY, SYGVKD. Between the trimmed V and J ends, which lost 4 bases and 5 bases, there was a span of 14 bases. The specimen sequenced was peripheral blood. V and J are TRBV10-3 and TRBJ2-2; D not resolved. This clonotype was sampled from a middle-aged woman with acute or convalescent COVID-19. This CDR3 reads CAISGGLVLTGELFF. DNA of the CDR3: TGTGCCATCAGTGGAGGTCTAGTTTTGACCGGGGAGCTGTTTTTT.